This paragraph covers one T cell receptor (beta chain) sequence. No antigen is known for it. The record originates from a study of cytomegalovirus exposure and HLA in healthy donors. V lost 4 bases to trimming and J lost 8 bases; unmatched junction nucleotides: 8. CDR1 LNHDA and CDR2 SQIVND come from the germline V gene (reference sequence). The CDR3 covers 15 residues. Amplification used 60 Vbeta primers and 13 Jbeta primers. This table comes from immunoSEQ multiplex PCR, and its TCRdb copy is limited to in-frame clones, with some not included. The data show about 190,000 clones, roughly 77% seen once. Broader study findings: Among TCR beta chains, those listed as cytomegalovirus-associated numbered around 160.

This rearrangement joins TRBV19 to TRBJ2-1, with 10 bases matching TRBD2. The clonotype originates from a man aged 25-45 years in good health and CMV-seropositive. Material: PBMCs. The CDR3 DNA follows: TGTGCCAGTAGTACGCAGCGGGGGGGCGTCGATGAGCAGTTCTTC. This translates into CASSTQRGGVDEQFF.